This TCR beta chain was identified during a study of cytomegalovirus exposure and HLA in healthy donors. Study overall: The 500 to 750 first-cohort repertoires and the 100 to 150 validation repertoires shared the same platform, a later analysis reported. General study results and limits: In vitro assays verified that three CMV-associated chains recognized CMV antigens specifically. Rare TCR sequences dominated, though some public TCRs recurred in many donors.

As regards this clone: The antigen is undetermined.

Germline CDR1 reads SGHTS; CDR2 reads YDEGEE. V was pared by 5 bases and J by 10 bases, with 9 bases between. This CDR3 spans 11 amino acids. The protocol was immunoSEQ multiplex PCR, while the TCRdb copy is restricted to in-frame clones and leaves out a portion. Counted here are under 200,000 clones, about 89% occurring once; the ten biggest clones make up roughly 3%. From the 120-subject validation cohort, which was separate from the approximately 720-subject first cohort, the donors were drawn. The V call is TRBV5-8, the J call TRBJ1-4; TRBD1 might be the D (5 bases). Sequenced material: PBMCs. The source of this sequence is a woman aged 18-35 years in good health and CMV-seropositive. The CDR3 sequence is CASSWGPKLFF. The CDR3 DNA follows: TGTGCCAGCAGTTGGGGCCCAAAACTGTTTTTT.